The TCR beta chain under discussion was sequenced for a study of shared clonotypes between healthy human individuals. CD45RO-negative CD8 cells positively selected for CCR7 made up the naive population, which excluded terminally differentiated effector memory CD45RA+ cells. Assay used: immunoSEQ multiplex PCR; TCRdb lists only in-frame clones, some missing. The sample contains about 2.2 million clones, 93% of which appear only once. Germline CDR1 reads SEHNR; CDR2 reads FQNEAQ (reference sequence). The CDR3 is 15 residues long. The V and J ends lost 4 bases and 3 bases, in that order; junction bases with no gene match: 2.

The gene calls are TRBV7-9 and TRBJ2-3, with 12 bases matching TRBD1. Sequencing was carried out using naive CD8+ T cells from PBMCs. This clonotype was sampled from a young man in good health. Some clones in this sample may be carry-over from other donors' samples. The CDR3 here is CASSSGQGATDTQYF. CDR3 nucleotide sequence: TGTGCCAGCAGCTCGGGACAGGGGGCGACAGATACGCAGTATTTT.